The entry below describes one T cell receptor (beta chain). This record comes from a study of blood T cell repertoires in COVID-19. Study context: Nucleic acid was either cDNA or gDNA, and it came from T cells, B-cell-depleted T cells, or PBMCs.

The ends were cut back, 0 bases at V and 8 bases at J, with 16 bases in the middle. CDR1 is LGHNA, CDR2 YSLEER, per germline. The CDR3 runs 15 residues. Source study methods: It was from reference gene primer amplification that nucleated cell counts were estimated. Libraries were prepared by immunoSEQ multiplex PCR; TCRdb keeps only in-frame clonotypes and omits some of them. V and J calls and clone size are those listed in that table; D and trimming were worked out from the DNA. The sample holds approximately 210,000 clones, about nine tenths seen once. Participant reports of clinical history set cohort assignment.

Sequencing input: PBMCs or T cells enriched from blood (not recorded which). This clonotype was obtained from a woman aged 25 to 39 who had recovered from COVID-19. The rearrangement joins TRBV4-3 to TRBJ1-2, with no clear D. CDR3: CASSQDINGEGGYTF. The DNA for the CDR3 is TGCGCCAGCAGCCAAGATATAAACGGGGAGGGCGGCTACACCTTC.